The 5 T cell receptor beta chains presented below share a single source sample, sequenced in a study of shared clonotypes between healthy human individuals. Profiling relied on immunoSEQ multiplex PCR, and the TCRdb table lists in-frame clones only, not all of them. The sample has about 640,000 clones; about three quarters are singletons. Sequencing input: memory CD4+ T cells sorted from blood. Specified subset: CD45RA-negative fraction. Receptor source: a woman in her twenties or thirties in good health.

J is TRBJ2-1 and V is TRBV19, with a tentative D call TRBD1 (5 bases). Per the germline V gene, CDR1 is LNHDA and CDR2 is SQIVND (reference sequence). With 4 bases removed from V and 15 bases from J, the gap between germline ends came to 16 bases. The CDR3 length is 12 residues. This chain's CDR3 is CASSNRQTGWFF. CDR3 nucleotide sequence: TGTGCCAGTAGTAACAGACAGACCGGATGGTTCTTC.

J is TRBJ2-1 and V is TRBV19; 10 bases are shared with TRBD1. The germline gives CDR1 LNHDA, CDR2 SQIVND (reference sequence). V lost 5 bases and J lost 3; bases outside the gene matches: 7. This CDR3 region has 16 residues. The CDR3 spells CASSGRTGGGYNEQFF. CDR3 in DNA: TGTGCCAGTAGTGGACGGACAGGGGGGGGCTACAATGAGCAGTTCTTC.

The V and J genes are TRBV4-1 and TRBJ2-3; D might be TRBD2 (6 bases). In germline, CDR1 is MGHRA, CDR2 YSYEKL. The CDR3 runs to 15 residues. Trimming removed 5 bases at V and 5 bases at J, with 17 bases between. In DNA form, the CDR3 reads TGCGCCAGCAGCAAGATAGCGGCCGGGTTAGATACGCAGTATTTT. Encoded protein: CASSKIAAGLDTQYF.

The V and J genes are TRBV2 and TRBJ1-1, with TRBD1 as a possible D gene (5 bases). Per germline, CDR1 SNHLY and CDR2 FYNNEI. The CDR3 consists of 13 residues. Trimming took 7 bases from V and 2 from J, leaving 11 bases between them. The CDR3 spells CASIRTLNTEAFF. The CDR3 DNA sequence: TGTGCCAGCATTCGGACACTAAACACTGAAGCTTTCTTT. The full variable domain, with the rest looked up from reference TRBV2 and TRBJ1-1, is EPEVTQTPSHQVTQMGQEVILRCVPISNHLYFYWYRQILGQKVEFLVSFYNNEISEKSEIFDDQFSVERPDGSNFTLKIRSTKLEDSAMYFCASIRTLNTEAFFGQGTRLTVV.

About this clone itself: Distinct nucleotide sequences in the sample also encode this CDR3. V is TRBV7-9 and J is TRBJ2-2; D unclear. Per germline, CDR1 SEHNR and CDR2 FQNEAQ (reference sequence). This CDR3 comprises 14 residues. V gave up 3 bases and J gave up 2 bases, with 7 bases separating them. CDR3 amino acids: CASSLSSNTGELFF. Written as DNA, the CDR3 is TGTGCCAGCAGCTTGAGTTCAAACACCGGGGAGCTGTTTTTT.